Listed below are T cell receptor beta chains from one sample, sequenced in a study of CD8+CD57+ T cells in acquired aplastic anemia. TCRdb re-called the reads with MiXCR, one entry per CDR3 protein. The top ten clones hold 8% to 9.5% of a sample with around 150,000 distinct CDR3 sequences, less than 45% of them seen once. Material: sorted CD4+, CD8+, or CD8+CD57+ T cells (not recorded which) from PBMCs. These receptors were taken from a human donor in good health, serving as a control. Both conserved end residues are part of each CDR3. The D gene is left open where the match is weak. Not all rows give a size; the values are once, few, many and, for expanded clones, a class.

d_call: TRBD2
j_call: TRBJ2-7
v_call: TRBV15
clone_size: few
cdr3_nt: TGTGCCACCAGCAGAGACCCTATAGCGGGGGGGACCTACGAGCAGTACTTC
cdr3_aa: CATSRDPIAGGTYEQYF

d_call: -
j_call: TRBJ1-2
v_call: TRBV18
clone_size: -
cdr3_nt: TGTGCCAGCTCCCCCGTGGACACCGGCTATGGCTACACCTTC
cdr3_aa: CASSPVDTGYGYTF

d_call: TRBD2
j_call: TRBJ2-1
v_call: TRBV6-1
clone_size: -
cdr3_nt: TGTGCCAGCAGGTTCACTAGCGGGGACAATGAGCAGTTCTTC
cdr3_aa: CASRFTSGDNEQFF

d_call: -
j_call: TRBJ2-7
v_call: TRBV7-9
clone_size: -
cdr3_nt: TGTGCCAGCAGCCAGTCCGCTTACGAGCAGTACTTC
cdr3_aa: CASSQSAYEQYF

d_call: -
j_call: TRBJ1-2
v_call: TRBV3-1
clone_size: many
cdr3_nt: TGTGCCAGCAGCCACCTGGGGGACTATGGCTACACCTTC
cdr3_aa: CASSHLGDYGYTF

d_call: TRBD2
j_call: TRBJ2-7
v_call: TRBV20-1
clone_size: -
cdr3_nt: TGCAGTGCTAGGATGGGAGGGTCCTACGAGCAGTACTTC
cdr3_aa: CSARMGGSYEQYF

d_call: -
j_call: TRBJ1-1
v_call: TRBV10-3
clone_size: -
cdr3_nt: TGTGCCATCAGGCAGGGGTGGGCTTTCTTT
cdr3_aa: CAIRQGWAFF

d_call: TRBD2
j_call: TRBJ2-1
v_call: TRBV15
clone_size: -
cdr3_nt: TGTGCCACCAGCAGGGAGGTGGGACTATACAATGAGCAGTTCTTC
cdr3_aa: CATSREVGLYNEQFF

d_call: -
j_call: TRBJ1-3
v_call: TRBV2
clone_size: few
cdr3_nt: TGTGCCAGCAATATCGGGGGGCAGGGAAACACCATATATTTT
cdr3_aa: CASNIGGQGNTIYF

d_call: TRBD2
j_call: TRBJ2-7
v_call: TRBV7-7
clone_size: -
cdr3_nt: TGTGCTAGCAGCTTAGCGGGGGGGACCATGCACTTC
cdr3_aa: CASSLAGGTMHF

d_call: TRBD2
j_call: TRBJ2-3
v_call: TRBV3-1
clone_size: many
cdr3_nt: TGTGCCAGCAGCCAATCCGGGACTAGCGTCACAGATACGCAGTATTTT
cdr3_aa: CASSQSGTSVTDTQYF

d_call: -
j_call: TRBJ1-2
v_call: TRBV2
clone_size: -
cdr3_nt: TGTGCCAGCCATATAAGCAGCGAGGGCTACACCTTC
cdr3_aa: CASHISSEGYTF

d_call: -
j_call: TRBJ2-7
v_call: TRBV29-1
clone_size: -
cdr3_nt: TGCAGCGTTGAAGATCCTGTGGGATACGAGCAGTACTTC
cdr3_aa: CSVEDPVGYEQYF

d_call: TRBD1
j_call: TRBJ2-4
v_call: TRBV7-2
clone_size: many
cdr3_nt: TGTGCCAGCAGCTTAGCTACCGCCGGGACAGGGAACGTAGCCAAAAACATTCAGTACTTC
cdr3_aa: CASSLATAGTGNVAKNIQYF

d_call: -
j_call: TRBJ2-7
v_call: TRBV25-1
clone_size: -
cdr3_nt: TGTGCCAGCAGCCGGGGGGCGGATTGGGACGAGCAGTACTTC
cdr3_aa: CASSRGADWDEQYF

d_call: TRBD1
j_call: TRBJ1-4
v_call: TRBV27
clone_size: few
cdr3_nt: TGTGCCAGCAGTCCTACAGGGGCGATTAATGAAAAACTGTTTTTT
cdr3_aa: CASSPTGAINEKLFF

d_call: -
j_call: TRBJ1-4
v_call: TRBV5-5
clone_size: few
cdr3_nt: TGTGCCAGCAGCCACTCGGGACAACCCAGGGAAAAACTGTTTTTT
cdr3_aa: CASSHSGQPREKLFF

d_call: -
j_call: TRBJ2-4
v_call: TRBV30
clone_size: -
cdr3_nt: TGTGCCTGGAATCCTCGGGGGGCTCTAGCCAAAAACATTCAGTACTTC
cdr3_aa: CAWNPRGALAKNIQYF

d_call: -
j_call: TRBJ1-4
v_call: TRBV20-1
clone_size: many
cdr3_nt: TGCAGTGCTCAGAATAGTGCAACTAATGAAAAACTGTTTTTT
cdr3_aa: CSAQNSATNEKLFF

d_call: TRBD1
j_call: TRBJ1-4
v_call: TRBV10-3
clone_size: -
cdr3_nt: TGTGCCATCAGTGAGTCTCAGGGGGCGGGTGAAAAACTGTTTTTT
cdr3_aa: CAISESQGAGEKLFF

d_call: -
j_call: TRBJ1-3
v_call: TRBV2
clone_size: many
cdr3_nt: TGTGCCAGCAATACGGATGGAAACACCATATATTTT
cdr3_aa: CASNTDGNTIYF

d_call: TRBD2
j_call: TRBJ2-7
v_call: TRBV4-2
clone_size: few
cdr3_nt: TGTGCCAGCAGCCAGAAGCGAAAGGGACTAGCGGGAGTTCCATCCTACGAGCAGTACTTC
cdr3_aa: CASSQKRKGLAGVPSYEQYF

d_call: TRBD1
j_call: TRBJ1-1
v_call: TRBV29-1
clone_size: -
cdr3_nt: TGCAGCGCGTATGGACAGGGGAACACTGAAGCTTTCTTT
cdr3_aa: CSAYGQGNTEAFF

d_call: -
j_call: TRBJ2-6
v_call: TRBV29-1
clone_size: many
cdr3_nt: TGCAGCGTAAATTCTGGGGCCAACGTCCTGACTTTC
cdr3_aa: CSVNSGANVLTF

d_call: TRBD1
j_call: TRBJ2-7
v_call: TRBV7-9
clone_size: few
cdr3_nt: TGTGCCAGCAGCCAAGGACGGGACAGCTCCTACGAGCAGTACTTC
cdr3_aa: CASSQGRDSSYEQYF

d_call: TRBD1
j_call: TRBJ1-1
v_call: TRBV10-3
clone_size: many
cdr3_nt: TGTGCCATCAGTGAGTCCGACAGGGGGCTTGGAGCTTTCTTT
cdr3_aa: CAISESDRGLGAFF

d_call: -
j_call: TRBJ1-5
v_call: TRBV19
clone_size: once
cdr3_nt: TGTGCCAGTAGACCTAGGGGGGGAGGCACAGAAGAGACCCAGCATTTT
cdr3_aa: CASRPRGGGTEETQHF

d_call: TRBD1
j_call: TRBJ2-7
v_call: TRBV7-9
clone_size: many
cdr3_nt: TGTGCCAGCAGCTTGGGACAGGGGGCGAAAGATTCCTACGAGCAGTACTTC
cdr3_aa: CASSLGQGAKDSYEQYF

d_call: -
j_call: TRBJ2-1
v_call: TRBV13
clone_size: -
cdr3_nt: TGTGCCAGCAGCTCAGGGGGGCTCTCCTACAATGAGCAGTTCTTC
cdr3_aa: CASSSGGLSYNEQFF

d_call: TRBD2
j_call: TRBJ2-3
v_call: TRBV7-8
clone_size: many
cdr3_nt: TGTGCCAGCACTCTAGCGGGGACAGATACGCAGTATTTT
cdr3_aa: CASTLAGTDTQYF

d_call: -
j_call: TRBJ1-2
v_call: TRBV30
clone_size: many
cdr3_nt: TGTGCCTGGAGTGTAGGGACACCGCGACTCTATGGCTACACCTTC
cdr3_aa: CAWSVGTPRLYGYTF

d_call: -
j_call: TRBJ1-2
v_call: TRBV15
clone_size: many
cdr3_nt: TGTGCCACCAGCAGAGTGGGAGTACTCTATGGCTACACCTTC
cdr3_aa: CATSRVGVLYGYTF

d_call: TRBD1
j_call: TRBJ1-3
v_call: TRBV29-1
clone_size: -
cdr3_nt: TGCAGCTCACCAGTCGGGACAGCCTCTGGAAACACCATATATTTT
cdr3_aa: CSSPVGTASGNTIYF

d_call: TRBD1
j_call: TRBJ2-7
v_call: TRBV5-5
clone_size: -
cdr3_nt: TGTGCCAGCAGCCCTAACCCGGGACAGGGCGGTTACGAGCAGTACTTC
cdr3_aa: CASSPNPGQGGYEQYF

d_call: -
j_call: TRBJ2-3
v_call: TRBV2
clone_size: medium-sized
cdr3_nt: TGTGCCAGCGTTGCTACCCGTACGCAGTATTTT
cdr3_aa: CASVATRTQYF

d_call: TRBD1
j_call: TRBJ2-5
v_call: TRBV10-2
clone_size: -
cdr3_nt: TGCGCCAGCAGTGGACACCATACAGGGGGACAAGAGACCCAGTACTTC
cdr3_aa: CASSGHHTGGQETQYF

d_call: TRBD1
j_call: TRBJ2-2
v_call: TRBV29-1
clone_size: many
cdr3_nt: TGCAGCGTATGGGACAGGGATCTTCCCGGGGAGCTGTTTTTT
cdr3_aa: CSVWDRDLPGELFF

d_call: -
j_call: TRBJ1-1
v_call: TRBV6-5
clone_size: -
cdr3_nt: TGTGCCAGCAGTTCTCTAGCAGGGTCGGGGCAGACTGAAGCTTTCTTT
cdr3_aa: CASSSLAGSGQTEAFF

d_call: TRBD1
j_call: TRBJ2-6
v_call: TRBV6-1
clone_size: few
cdr3_nt: TGTGCCAGCAGTACTCAATGGACAGGTTGGTCTGAGGCCAACGTCCTGACTTTC
cdr3_aa: CASSTQWTGWSEANVLTF

d_call: -
j_call: TRBJ2-1
v_call: TRBV19
clone_size: -
cdr3_nt: TGTGCCAGTAGCCGCCGGGTTGAACTAGCAACCTACGATGAGCAGTTCTTC
cdr3_aa: CASSRRVELATYDEQFF

d_call: -
j_call: TRBJ2-5
v_call: TRBV7-9
clone_size: many
cdr3_nt: TGTGCCAGCAGCTTAATTCCGGTGGGGGAGACCCAGTACTTC
cdr3_aa: CASSLIPVGETQYF

d_call: -
j_call: TRBJ1-1
v_call: TRBV30
clone_size: -
cdr3_nt: TGTGCCTGGCCCATCCCCCAGGGATCTGAAGCCTTCTTT
cdr3_aa: CAWPIPQGSEAFF

d_call: TRBD2
j_call: TRBJ2-5
v_call: TRBV13
clone_size: many
cdr3_nt: TGTGCCAGCAGCTTAGGCTGGGAAAGCGGGAACGAGACCCAGTACTTC
cdr3_aa: CASSLGWESGNETQYF

d_call: -
j_call: TRBJ1-4
v_call: TRBV19
clone_size: -
cdr3_nt: TGTGCCAGTAACAAAGGGGAAAAACTGTTTTTT
cdr3_aa: CASNKGEKLFF

d_call: -
j_call: TRBJ2-3
v_call: TRBV4-2
clone_size: -
cdr3_nt: TGTGCCAGCAGCCAAAGCCAAGGCCGTAGCACAGATACGCAGTATTTT
cdr3_aa: CASSQSQGRSTDTQYF